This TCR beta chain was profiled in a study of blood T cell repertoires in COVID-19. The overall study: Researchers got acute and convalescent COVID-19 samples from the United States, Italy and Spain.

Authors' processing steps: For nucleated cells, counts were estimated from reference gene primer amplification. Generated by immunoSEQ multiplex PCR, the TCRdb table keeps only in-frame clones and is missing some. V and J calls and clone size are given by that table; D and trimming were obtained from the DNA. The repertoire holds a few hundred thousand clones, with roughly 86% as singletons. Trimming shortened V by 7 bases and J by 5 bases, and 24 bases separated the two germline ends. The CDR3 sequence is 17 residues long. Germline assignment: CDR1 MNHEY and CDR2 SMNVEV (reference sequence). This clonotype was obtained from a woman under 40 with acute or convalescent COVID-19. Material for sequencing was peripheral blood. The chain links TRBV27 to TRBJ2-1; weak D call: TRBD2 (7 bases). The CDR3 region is CASTGWRGGSSDNEQFF. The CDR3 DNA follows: TGTGCCAGCACCGGCTGGAGGGGGGGCTCTTCGGACAATGAGCAGTTCTTC.